This T cell receptor beta chain was found in a study of cytomegalovirus exposure and HLA in healthy donors. The V end lost 11 bases, the J end lost 5 bases, and 18 bases lay between the germline ends. CDR3 length equals 13 residues. CDR1 is MNHNS, CDR2 SASEGT, per germline. 60 Vbeta and 13 Jbeta primers were used in PCR. The protocol was immunoSEQ multiplex PCR, while the TCRdb copy is restricted to in-frame clones and leaves out a portion. The data contain about 76,000 clones, 65% to 85% of them singletons. The source of this sequence is a man between 60 and 70 years old in good health and CMV-seropositive. The chain links TRBV6-1 to TRBJ2-5; possible D gene TRBD1, 6 bases. Sequenced input: PBMCs. The CDR3 reads CAGKPGQLETQYF. CDR3 in DNA: TGTGCCGGAAAACCTGGACAGTTGGAGACCCAGTACTTC.